Following are 5 T cell receptor beta chains from one sample sequenced in a study of early T cells in non-severe SARS-CoV-2 infection. MiXCR was run by TCRdb on the 5' RACE reads, yielding one entry per CDR3 protein. The sample consists of over 75,000 distinct CDR3 sequences, about 12% of them appearing once. Sequencing input: whole blood. These receptors all stem from an adult who was a healthcare worker with PCR-confirmed SARS-CoV-2 infection or an uninfected control (not recorded which).

Many counts were recorded for this clonotype. The chain carries TRBV20-1 and TRBJ2-1; the D call may be TRBD1 or TRBD2 (5 bases each). Germline loops: CDR1 DFQATT, CDR2 SNEGSKA (reference sequence). CDR3 length: 13 residues. Trimming took off 6 bases at V and 4 bases at J, with 13 bases between the two ends. CDR3 loop: CSAPGPAYNEQFF. The CDR3 nucleotides read TGCAGTGCGCCGGGACCCGCTTACAATGAGCAGTTCTTC.

The chain links TRBV20-1 to TRBJ2-7; no clear D gene. V gave up 6 bases and J gave up 1 base, with 16 bases separating them. The CDR3 runs to 14 residues. CDR1 and CDR2 from the germline V gene are DFQATT and SNEGSKA (reference sequence). CDR3: CSAPRLDQSYEQYF. In nucleotides, the CDR3 is TGCAGTGCCCCGCGACTCGACCAATCCTACGAGCAGTACTTC.

This clonotype was observed a few times. CDR3 protein: CSVPDRFTDTQYF. Written as DNA, the CDR3 is TGCAGCGTTCCGGACAGATTCACAGATACGCAGTATTTT. The chain employs TRBV29-1 and TRBJ2-3; D is possibly TRBD1 (6 bases). V lost 5 bases and J lost 2, with 11 bases in between. Germline loops: CDR1 SQVTM, CDR2 ANQGSEA. This CDR3 spans 13 amino acids.

The chain combines TRBV15 with TRBJ1-6; D gene uncertain. The CDR3 loop spans 14 amino acids. Germline loops: CDR1 LNHNV, CDR2 YYDKDF (reference sequence). V gave up 0 bases and J gave up 7 bases, with 7 bases separating them. CDR3 protein: CATSRDSTNSPLHF. DNA of the CDR3: TGTGCCACCAGCAGAGATAGCACAAATTCACCCCTCCACTTT.

This clonotype was found a few times. The V call is TRBV14, the J call TRBJ2-1; the match to TRBD2 covers 7 bases. V lost 5 bases, J lost 3 bases, and 13 bases stayed unmatched. The CDR3 has 17 residues. Germline loops: CDR1 SGHDN, CDR2 FVKESK. This CDR3 is CASSSVLGGGDYNEQFF. The CDR3, as DNA: TGTGCCAGCAGCTCGGTTCTTGGCGGGGGAGACTACAATGAGCAGTTCTTC. The full variable domain, with the rest looked up from reference TRBV14 and TRBJ2-1, is EAGVTQFPSHSVIEKGQTVTLRCDPISGHDNLYWYRRVMGKEIKFLLHFVKESKQDESGMPNNRFLAERTGGTYSTLKVQPAELEDSGVYFCASSSVLGGGDYNEQFFGPGTRLTVL.